These T cell receptor beta chains were read from a single sample in a study of blood T cell repertoires in COVID-19. The table came from immunoSEQ multiplex PCR; TCRdb's copy has only in-frame clones and leaves some out. The table has some 180,000 clones, about 80% seen once; the top ten hold about 8%. Sequenced input: peripheral blood. These receptors were obtained from an older woman with COVID-19, enrolled during active disease. Each CDR3 is given with its conserved first and last residue. The D gene is left open where the match is weak. Rows give clone size only sometimes, using once, few, many, or a class for an expanded clone.

v_call: TRBV5-1
d_call: -
clone_size: -
j_call: TRBJ1-1
cdr3_nt: TGCGCCAGCAGCTTGTCAGGGGTGAACACTGAAGCTTTCTTT
cdr3_aa: CASSLSGVNTEAFF

v_call: TRBV5-5
d_call: -
clone_size: -
j_call: TRBJ1-5
cdr3_nt: TGTGCCAGCAGCTTGGGGGGCGGCAGCTACAATCAGCCCCAGCATTTT
cdr3_aa: CASSLGGGSYNQPQHF

v_call: TRBV30
d_call: -
clone_size: -
j_call: TRBJ1-1
cdr3_nt: TGTGCCTGGAGAACCCCCCTCAGGGTGGAAGCTTTCTTT
cdr3_aa: CAWRTPLRVEAFF

v_call: TRBV25-1
d_call: -
clone_size: -
j_call: TRBJ2-2
cdr3_nt: TGTGCCAGCAGTGAATATAGGACATCGAACACCGGGGAGCTGTTTTTT
cdr3_aa: CASSEYRTSNTGELFF

v_call: TRBV2
d_call: TRBD1
clone_size: -
j_call: TRBJ2-3
cdr3_nt: TGTGCCAGCAGATCTGGGACAGGGGGGACAGATACGCAGTATTTT
cdr3_aa: CASRSGTGGTDTQYF

v_call: TRBV5-1
d_call: TRBD1
clone_size: -
j_call: TRBJ2-1
cdr3_nt: TGCGCCAGCAGCTCAGGACAGGGATCATACAATGAGCAGTTCTTC
cdr3_aa: CASSSGQGSYNEQFF

v_call: TRBV21-1
d_call: -
clone_size: -
j_call: TRBJ2-7
cdr3_nt: TGTGCCAGCAGCAAATATGAGGGGGCCTACGAGCAGTACTTC
cdr3_aa: CASSKYEGAYEQYF

v_call: TRBV4-3
d_call: -
clone_size: many
j_call: TRBJ2-2
cdr3_nt: TGCGCCAGCAGCCAGGGGCCATCCACCGGGGAGCTGTTTTTT
cdr3_aa: CASSQGPSTGELFF

v_call: TRBV29-1
d_call: -
clone_size: -
j_call: TRBJ2-1
cdr3_nt: TGCAGCGTTGGACAGTCCTACAATGAGCAGTTCTTC
cdr3_aa: CSVGQSYNEQFF

v_call: TRBV11-2
d_call: TRBD2
clone_size: -
j_call: TRBJ2-7
cdr3_nt: TGTGCCAGCAGTCGGACTAGCGGGAGGGCCCGGTACGAGCAGTACTTC
cdr3_aa: CASSRTSGRARYEQYF

v_call: TRBV5-1
d_call: -
clone_size: -
j_call: TRBJ1-4
cdr3_nt: TGCGCCAGCAGCTTGGGGTGGACAGCAACTAATGAAAAACTGTTTTTT
cdr3_aa: CASSLGWTATNEKLFF

v_call: TRBV6-1
d_call: TRBD1
clone_size: -
j_call: TRBJ2-1
cdr3_nt: TGTGCCAGCAGTGACACCTCGACAGGGCTCCATGAGCAGTTCTTC
cdr3_aa: CASSDTSTGLHEQFF

v_call: TRBV5-1
d_call: TRBD1
clone_size: -
j_call: TRBJ1-2
cdr3_nt: TGCGCCAGCAGCTTGACAGGGGTCGGCTATGGCTACACCTTC
cdr3_aa: CASSLTGVGYGYTF

v_call: TRBV6-5
d_call: TRBD1
clone_size: -
j_call: TRBJ2-7
cdr3_nt: TGTGCCAGCAGCCGACAGGGCTACGAGCAGTACTTC
cdr3_aa: CASSRQGYEQYF

v_call: TRBV5-1
d_call: TRBD1
clone_size: -
j_call: TRBJ2-2
cdr3_nt: TGCGCCAGCAGCTTACCGGGACAGGGTAACACCGGGGAGCTGTTTTTT
cdr3_aa: CASSLPGQGNTGELFF

v_call: TRBV3-1/TRBV3-2
d_call: -
clone_size: once
j_call: TRBJ1-1
cdr3_nt: TGTGCCAGCAGCCTGGGACAGAACACTGAAGCTTTCTTT
cdr3_aa: CASSLGQNTEAFF

v_call: TRBV11-2
d_call: -
clone_size: -
j_call: TRBJ2-1
cdr3_nt: TGTGCCAGCAGCTTAGGGGGACTTCTCAATGAGCAGTTCTTC
cdr3_aa: CASSLGGLLNEQFF

v_call: TRBV7-8
d_call: -
clone_size: -
j_call: TRBJ2-7
cdr3_nt: TGTGCCAGCAGCTTAGTAGTGTTCTACGAGCAGTACTTC
cdr3_aa: CASSLVVFYEQYF

v_call: TRBV7-2
d_call: -
clone_size: -
j_call: TRBJ2-1
cdr3_nt: TGTGCCAGCAGCTTAGCGGCGGGAACGGTCAATGAGCAGTTCTTC
cdr3_aa: CASSLAAGTVNEQFF

v_call: TRBV28
d_call: TRBD2
clone_size: -
j_call: TRBJ2-1
cdr3_nt: TGTGCCAGCAGGGGACTAGCGGGAGCAAAACAGAGCTCCTACAATGAGCAGTTCTTC
cdr3_aa: CASRGLAGAKQSSYNEQFF

v_call: TRBV18
d_call: -
clone_size: -
j_call: TRBJ1-5
cdr3_nt: TGTGCCAGCTCACCAGGCGGGAGAAGCAATCAGCCCCAGCATTTT
cdr3_aa: CASSPGGRSNQPQHF

v_call: TRBV7-9
d_call: -
clone_size: many
j_call: TRBJ1-1
cdr3_nt: TGTGCCAGCAGTTCTCCAGGAGGGAGTAAGAACACTGAAGCTTTCTTT
cdr3_aa: CASSSPGGSKNTEAFF

v_call: TRBV24-1
d_call: TRBD1
clone_size: -
j_call: TRBJ1-2
cdr3_nt: TGTGCCACCAGTGATACGGACAGGTCTGGCTACACCTTC
cdr3_aa: CATSDTDRSGYTF

v_call: TRBV5-4
d_call: -
clone_size: -
j_call: TRBJ1-1
cdr3_nt: TGTGCCAGCAGCTTTGACTGGAACACTGAAGCTTTCTTT
cdr3_aa: CASSFDWNTEAFF

v_call: TRBV29-1
d_call: -
clone_size: -
j_call: TRBJ1-1
cdr3_nt: TGCACGGGGGGAGGGCTTAACACTGAAGCTTTCTTT
cdr3_aa: CTGGGLNTEAFF

v_call: TRBV3-1/TRBV3-2
d_call: TRBD2
clone_size: few
j_call: TRBJ2-5
cdr3_nt: TGTGCCAGCAGCCAGCCTAGCGGGGGGGGAGGAGAGACCCAGTACTTC
cdr3_aa: CASSQPSGGGGETQYF

v_call: TRBV2
d_call: TRBD2
clone_size: -
j_call: TRBJ2-2
cdr3_nt: TGTGCCAGCAGTAGGCTAGCGGGGTACACCGGGGAGCTGTTTTTT
cdr3_aa: CASSRLAGYTGELFF

v_call: TRBV28
d_call: TRBD2
clone_size: once
j_call: TRBJ2-7
cdr3_nt: TGTGCCAGCAGTTTTGCGGGAGGGCCCTCCTACGAGCAGTACTTC
cdr3_aa: CASSFAGGPSYEQYF

v_call: TRBV5-4
d_call: -
clone_size: -
j_call: TRBJ2-5
cdr3_nt: TGTGCCAGCAGCTTGGTACGGGGGAAAGAGACCCAGTACTTC
cdr3_aa: CASSLVRGKETQYF

v_call: TRBV7-9
d_call: -
clone_size: -
j_call: TRBJ2-2
cdr3_nt: TGTGCCAGCAGCTCACCGGCAGGAACGTTGCTGTTTTTT
cdr3_aa: CASSSPAGTLLFF

v_call: TRBV6-6
d_call: TRBD2
clone_size: -
j_call: TRBJ2-7
cdr3_nt: TGTGCCAGCAGTCTTGGCCCGAGCGGGAGCTCCTACGAGCAGTACTTC
cdr3_aa: CASSLGPSGSSYEQYF

v_call: TRBV20-1
d_call: TRBD1
clone_size: -
j_call: TRBJ1-5
cdr3_nt: TGCAGTGCTAGTGGTGTTCAGGGGGTAAATCAGCCCCAGCATTTT
cdr3_aa: CSASGVQGVNQPQHF

v_call: TRBV5-5
d_call: TRBD1
clone_size: once
j_call: TRBJ1-1
cdr3_nt: TGTGCCAGCAGCTTGCAGCCCACAGGGGTCACTGAAGCTTTCTTT
cdr3_aa: CASSLQPTGVTEAFF

v_call: TRBV7-3
d_call: TRBD2
clone_size: -
j_call: TRBJ2-2
cdr3_nt: TGTGCCAGCAGCTCAGGACTAGCGGGAGTCACCGGGGAGCTGTTTTTT
cdr3_aa: CASSSGLAGVTGELFF

v_call: TRBV29-1
d_call: TRBD1
clone_size: -
j_call: TRBJ2-7
cdr3_nt: TGCAGCGTCGGACTGACAGGGGCCCACGAGCAGTACTTC
cdr3_aa: CSVGLTGAHEQYF

v_call: TRBV18
d_call: -
clone_size: -
j_call: TRBJ1-5
cdr3_nt: TGTGCCAGCTCACCCGAAACAGGGCCCCCTCAGCCCCAGCATTTT
cdr3_aa: CASSPETGPPQPQHF

v_call: TRBV2
d_call: -
clone_size: -
j_call: TRBJ1-5
cdr3_nt: TGTGCCAGCAGTAGGGTGGGTCAGGGGTATCAGCCCCAGCATTTT
cdr3_aa: CASSRVGQGYQPQHF

v_call: TRBV6-6
d_call: -
clone_size: -
j_call: TRBJ2-2
cdr3_nt: TGTGCCAGCAATCTGTTAAGCGGGAACACCGGGGAGCTGTTTTTT
cdr3_aa: CASNLLSGNTGELFF

v_call: TRBV19
d_call: -
clone_size: few
j_call: TRBJ1-5
cdr3_nt: TGTGCCAGTAGTATGGAGGGGGGGCAGCCCCAGCATTTT
cdr3_aa: CASSMEGGQPQHF

v_call: TRBV2
d_call: TRBD1
clone_size: -
j_call: TRBJ2-7
cdr3_nt: TGTGCCAGCGTTCTTGGGACAGCAAACTACGAGCAGTACTTC
cdr3_aa: CASVLGTANYEQYF

v_call: TRBV9
d_call: TRBD2
clone_size: -
j_call: TRBJ2-1
cdr3_nt: TGTGCCAGCAGCGTAGATGGGCCGTGGGAGGGCCGCTATGAGCAGTTCTTC
cdr3_aa: CASSVDGPWEGRYEQFF

v_call: TRBV7-2
d_call: -
clone_size: -
j_call: TRBJ1-5
cdr3_nt: TGTGCCAGCAGCCCCGACGACAGTCAGCCCCAGCATTTT
cdr3_aa: CASSPDDSQPQHF

v_call: TRBV30
d_call: TRBD1
clone_size: once
j_call: TRBJ1-2
cdr3_nt: TGTGCCTGGAGTCGGGACAGGGGCCCCTATGGCTACACCTTC
cdr3_aa: CAWSRDRGPYGYTF

v_call: TRBV4-3
d_call: TRBD2
clone_size: few
j_call: TRBJ2-1
cdr3_nt: TGCGCCAGCAGCACGCGGGGAGGGGACAATGAGCAGTTCTTC
cdr3_aa: CASSTRGGDNEQFF

v_call: TRBV7-3
d_call: -
clone_size: once
j_call: TRBJ2-5
cdr3_nt: TGTGCCAGCAGCGAAGGCGCGGGTCAAGAGACCCAGTACTTC
cdr3_aa: CASSEGAGQETQYF

v_call: TRBV28
d_call: -
clone_size: -
j_call: TRBJ1-2
cdr3_nt: TGTGCCAGCAGTCTACCGGGACACATTAACTATGGCTACACCTTC
cdr3_aa: CASSLPGHINYGYTF

v_call: TRBV20-1
d_call: -
clone_size: -
j_call: TRBJ2-1
cdr3_nt: TGCAGTGCTAGCCGCGGGAAGCTTCCGGTCTTC
cdr3_aa: CSASRGKLPVF

v_call: TRBV9
d_call: TRBD1
clone_size: -
j_call: TRBJ2-3
cdr3_nt: TGTGCCAGCAGCGCAGGGACAGGGGAGGCAGATACGCAGTATTTT
cdr3_aa: CASSAGTGEADTQYF

v_call: TRBV30
d_call: -
clone_size: -
j_call: TRBJ1-6
cdr3_nt: TGTGCCTGGACTATACAGGGCGGTTATAATTCACCCCTCCACTTT
cdr3_aa: CAWTIQGGYNSPLHF

v_call: TRBV3-1/TRBV3-2
d_call: TRBD2
clone_size: -
j_call: TRBJ2-3
cdr3_nt: TGTGCCAGCAGCCAAGTTGGGAGCGGGGGACCGTTTAGCACAGATACGCAGTATTTT
cdr3_aa: CASSQVGSGGPFSTDTQYF

v_call: TRBV9
d_call: -
clone_size: -
j_call: TRBJ2-2
cdr3_nt: TGTGCCAGCAGCCCCCGGGTAGCGGAGAACACCGGGGAGCTGTTTTTT
cdr3_aa: CASSPRVAENTGELFF

v_call: TRBV27
d_call: TRBD1
clone_size: -
j_call: TRBJ1-6
cdr3_nt: TGTGCCAGCAGTCTGAGGGACAGGGGGAATTCACCCCTCCACTTT
cdr3_aa: CASSLRDRGNSPLHF

v_call: TRBV15
d_call: -
clone_size: -
j_call: TRBJ1-4
cdr3_nt: TGTGCCACCAGCAGAGATAAAGGAGGATCGGGAAAACTGTTTTTT
cdr3_aa: CATSRDKGGSGKLFF

v_call: TRBV19
d_call: -
clone_size: -
j_call: TRBJ2-5
cdr3_nt: TGTGCCAGTAGTATAGATCGCGCGGGTTTGACCCAGTACTTC
cdr3_aa: CASSIDRAGLTQYF

v_call: TRBV15
d_call: -
clone_size: -
j_call: TRBJ2-1
cdr3_nt: TGTGCCACCAGCAGAGTGGGGAGCTCCTACAATGAGCAGTTCTTC
cdr3_aa: CATSRVGSSYNEQFF

v_call: TRBV19
d_call: -
clone_size: -
j_call: TRBJ1-1
cdr3_nt: TGTGCCATTGTTAGTAAATTTGGGGGGGGAGAGAACACTGAAGCTTTCTTT
cdr3_aa: CAIVSKFGGGENTEAFF

v_call: TRBV6-5
d_call: -
clone_size: -
j_call: TRBJ2-2
cdr3_nt: TGTGCCAGCAAGAGGACAGTGAACACCGGGGAGCTGTTTTTT
cdr3_aa: CASKRTVNTGELFF

v_call: TRBV7-2
d_call: TRBD1
clone_size: -
j_call: TRBJ2-3
cdr3_nt: TGTGCCAGCAGCCGCCACTCCGGGACAGGGACAGATACGCAGTATTTT
cdr3_aa: CASSRHSGTGTDTQYF

v_call: TRBV29-1
d_call: TRBD2
clone_size: -
j_call: TRBJ2-5
cdr3_nt: TGCAGCGTGTCGGGAGGGAGAGAGACCCAGTACTTC
cdr3_aa: CSVSGGRETQYF